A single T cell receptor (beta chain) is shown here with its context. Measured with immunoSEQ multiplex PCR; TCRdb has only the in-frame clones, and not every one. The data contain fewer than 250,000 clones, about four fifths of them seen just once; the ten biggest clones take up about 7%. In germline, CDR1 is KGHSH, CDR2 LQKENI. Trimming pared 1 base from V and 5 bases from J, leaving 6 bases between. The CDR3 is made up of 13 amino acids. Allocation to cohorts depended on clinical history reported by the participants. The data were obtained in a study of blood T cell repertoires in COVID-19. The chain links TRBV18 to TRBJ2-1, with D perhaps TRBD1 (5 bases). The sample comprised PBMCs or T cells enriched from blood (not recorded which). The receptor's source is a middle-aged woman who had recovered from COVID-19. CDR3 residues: CASSPQGNNEQFF. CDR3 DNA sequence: TGTGCCAGCTCACCACAGGGGAACAATGAGCAGTTCTTC.